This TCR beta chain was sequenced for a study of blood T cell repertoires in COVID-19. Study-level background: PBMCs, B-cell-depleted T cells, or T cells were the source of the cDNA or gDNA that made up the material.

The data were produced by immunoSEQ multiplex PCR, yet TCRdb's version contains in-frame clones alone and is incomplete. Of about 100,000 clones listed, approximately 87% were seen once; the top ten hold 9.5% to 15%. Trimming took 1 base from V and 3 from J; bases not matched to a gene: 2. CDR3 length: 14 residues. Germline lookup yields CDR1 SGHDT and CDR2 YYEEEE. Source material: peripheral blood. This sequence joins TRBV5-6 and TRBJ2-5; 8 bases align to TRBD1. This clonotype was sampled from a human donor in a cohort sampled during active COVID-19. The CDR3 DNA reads TGTGCCAGCAGCTTGACAGGGGGAGAAGAGACCCAGTACTTC. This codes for CASSLTGGEETQYF. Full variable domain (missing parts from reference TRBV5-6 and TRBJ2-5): DAGVTQSPTHLIKTRGQQVTLRCSPKSGHDTVSWYQQALGQGPQFIFQYYEEEERQRGNFPDRFSGHQFPNYSSELNVNALLLGDSALYLCASSLTGGEETQYFGPGTRLLVL.